Presented here are 13 T cell receptor beta chains from one specimen sequenced in a study of blood T cell repertoires in COVID-19 (dated by TCRdb to the early 2020s). Library preparation was by the immunoSEQ multiplex PCR assay. TCRdb carries this immuneACCESS record with in-frame sequences only. Its versions omit some clonotypes, under half of them owing to an unresolved V gene in the studies checked, with the rest unexplained. For this sample there are 70,000 to 80,000 clones; 84% appear just once. The biggest ten clones account for about an eighth of the sample. Sequenced: peripheral blood. The source of these receptors is a human donor in a cohort sampled during active COVID-19.

The chain links TRBV5-1 to TRBJ2-2; 7 nucleotides align to TRBD1. The CDR3 runs 15 residues. CDR1 and CDR2 (germline): SGHRS, YFSETQ. Trimming took 4 bases from V and 3 from J; bases not matched to a gene: 6. CDR3 sequence (DNA): TGCGCCAGCAGCCGGTCTACAGGGGACACCGGGGAGCTGTTTTTT. Translating it yields CASSRSTGDTGELFF. The complete variable domain, with remaining parts taken from reference TRBV5-1 and TRBJ2-2, reads KAGVTQTPRYLIKTRGQQVTLSCSPISGHRSVSWYQQTPGQGLQFLFEYFSETQRNKGNFPGRFSGRQFSNSRSEMNVSTLELGDSALYLCASSRSTGDTGELFFGEGSRLTVL.

The chain recombines TRBV5-1 with TRBJ1-2; TRBD1 might be the D (6 bases). V lost 0 bases and J lost 10, with 10 bases in between. CDR3 length: 12 residues. The germline gives CDR1 SGHRS, CDR2 YFSETQ. CDR3 nucleotides: TGCGCCAGCAGCTTGGTTACAGGGTCCTACACCTTC. Translating gives CASSLVTGSYTF.

The CDR3 DNA sequence: TGTGCCAGCAGCCAAGGGACTAGCGGGAGGAGAGAGACCCAGTACTTC. Its translation: CASSQGTSGRRETQYF. The V and J genes are TRBV3-1 (or the pseudogene TRBV3-2) and TRBJ2-5; 14 bases are shared with TRBD2. The V segment lost 1 base and the J segment 4 bases; nucleotides outside the gene matches: 2. The CDR3 runs to 16 residues. Germline V gene data show CDR1 as LGHDT and CDR2 as YNNKEL (reference sequence).

The V call is TRBV3-1 (or the pseudogene TRBV3-2), the J call TRBJ1-1; TRBD1 might be the D (6 bases). Germline CDR1 is LGHDT and CDR2 is YNNKEL (reference sequence). V was pared by 3 bases and J by 4 bases, with 15 bases between. This CDR3 is 15 amino acids long. The CDR3: CASSQGGAVGTEAFF. DNA of the CDR3: TGTGCCAGCAGCCAGGGGGGGGCGGTGGGCACTGAAGCTTTCTTT.

The chain has TRBV19 and TRBJ1-4; TRBD1 agrees at 9 bases. The CDR3 covers 16 residues. Germline-derived CDR1 and CDR2 are LNHDA and SQIVND (reference sequence). Losses at the gene ends were 7 bases for V and 7 bases for J; bases not matched to a gene: 13. The DNA for the CDR3 is TGTGCCAGTATGGGGACAGGGATGTTGGGTTCTGAAAAACTGTTTTTT. It encodes CASMGTGMLGSEKLFF.

To note about this clone: Other DNA sequences in this specimen translate into the identical CDR3. The chain combines TRBV5-1 with TRBJ2-7; possibly TRBD2 for D (6 bases). CDR1 and CDR2 from the germline V gene are SGHRS and YFSETQ. The CDR3 has 14 amino acids. Trimming removed 4 bases at V and 1 base at J, with 12 bases between. The CDR3 region has the DNA TGCGCCAGCAGCCCCGGGGGAACATCCTACGAGCAGTACTTC. It is translated as CASSPGGTSYEQYF.

V usage is TRBV19 and J usage is TRBJ1-2, with D unresolved. Trimming cost V 6 bases and J 4 bases, with 18 bases left between them. CDR1 is LNHDA, CDR2 SQIVND, per germline (reference sequence). There are 15 residues in the CDR3. The CDR3 DNA is TGTGCCAGTAGGGTCTCGACCTCCGGCGGCTATGGCTACACCTTC. It translates to CASRVSTSGGYGYTF.

The V gene is TRBV24-1, the J gene TRBJ2-1; TRBD2 matches 7 bases. Germline V gives CDR1 KGHDR, CDR2 SFDVKD. V trimming: 0 bases; J trimming: 8 bases; junction bases outside the gene matches: 0. The CDR3 is made up of 13 amino acids. CDR3 sequence: CATSDLGGDEQFF. For the CDR3, the DNA is TGTGCCACCAGTGATTTGGGGGGGGATGAGCAGTTCTTC.

V usage is TRBV10-1 and J usage is TRBJ1-5, with 7 nucleotides matching TRBD1. V was pared by 7 bases and J by 1 base, with 7 bases of the junction left unmatched. CDR1 is WNHNN, CDR2 SYGVQD, per germline (reference sequence). The CDR3 totals 15 residues. The CDR3 DNA is TGCGCCAGCAAACAAGACAGGGTGAGCAATCAGCCCCAGCATTTT. The encoded protein is CASKQDRVSNQPQHF.

V usage is TRBV5-4 and J usage is TRBJ2-5, with TRBD1 identical over 7 bases. Per germline, CDR1 SGHNT and CDR2 YYREEE (reference sequence). Germline trimming cut 7 bases from V and 3 bases from J; bases unmatched to any gene: 6. The length of the CDR3 is 13 residues. CDR3 DNA: TGTGCCAGCGGAAAAGGACAGGAAGAGACCCAGTACTTC. As protein: CASGKGQEETQYF.

The genes are TRBV5-1 and TRBJ1-4, with 8 bases aligning to TRBD1. Germline CDR1 SGHRS, CDR2 YFSETQ. CDR3 length equals 15 residues. The J segment lost 7 bases and the V segment lost 4 bases, leaving 9 bases of the junction unmatched. The CDR3 protein is CASSLTGAKGEKLFF. CDR3 coding DNA: TGCGCCAGCAGCCTGACAGGGGCGAAAGGTGAAAAACTGTTTTTT. The whole variable domain, remainder taken from reference TRBV5-1 and TRBJ1-4, is KAGVTQTPRYLIKTRGQQVTLSCSPISGHRSVSWYQQTPGQGLQFLFEYFSETQRNKGNFPGRFSGRQFSNSRSEMNVSTLELGDSALYLCASSLTGAKGEKLFFGSGTQLSVL.

The chain couples TRBV5-1 to TRBJ2-7, with 8 positions matching TRBD2. Germline CDR1 and CDR2: SGHRS and YFSETQ. The CDR3 consists of 15 residues. J gave up 2 bases and V 4 bases, and 8 bases lay outside the gene matches. The CDR3 loop reads CASSISGGPTYEQYF. CDR3 DNA: TGCGCCAGCAGCATAAGCGGGGGCCCTACCTACGAGCAGTACTTC.

A few counts support this clone. This chain connects TRBV20-1 to TRBJ1-2, with 7 bases lining up with TRBD1. The germline CDR1 and CDR2 sequences are DFQATT and SNEGSKA (reference sequence). V trimming: 6 bases; J trimming: 7 bases; junction bases outside the gene matches: 5. The CDR3 has 11 residues. The CDR3 loop is CSASTGSGYTF. CDR3 DNA: TGCAGTGCGTCGACAGGGAGTGGCTACACCTTC.